This T cell receptor beta chain was retrieved from a study of blood T cell repertoires in COVID-19. Deletions cut 5 bases from V and 3 bases from J, with 4 bases between. Germline values: CDR1 SGHRS, CDR2 YFSETQ. The CDR3 length is 11 residues. Assay: immunoSEQ multiplex PCR; the TCRdb copy retains only in-frame clones and omits some. Of about 210,000 clones listed, 89% are singletons. V usage is TRBV5-1 and J usage is TRBJ2-3; D unresolved. The sample was peripheral blood. This TCR derives from a woman aged 40 to 50 with acute or convalescent COVID-19. The CDR3 nucleotides read TGCGCCAGCAGGGAGACAGATACGCAGTATTTT. Protein sequence: CASRETDTQYF.